Below are 32 T cell receptor beta chains sequenced from a single sample in a study of blood T cell repertoires in COVID-19. Clones were read by immunoSEQ multiplex PCR, and TCRdb kept only the in-frame ones, dropping some. Among 120,000 or so clones, about 86% were seen once, and the ten largest hold 5.5% to 6%. What was sequenced was peripheral blood. These receptors all stem from a man aged 80 or over with active or convalescent COVID-19.

The chain carries TRBV4-3 and TRBJ2-1; D is undetermined. CDR1 is LGHNA and CDR2 is YSLEER in the germline V gene. Trimming stripped 6 bases from V and 4 bases from J, with 13 bases between. CDR3 length: 14 amino acids. The CDR3 DNA reads TGCGCCAGCAGACCCTCAGTCAATTACAATGAGCAGTTCTTC. It specifies CASRPSVNYNEQFF.

The V gene is TRBV19, the J gene TRBJ2-1; 7 bases map to TRBD1. V was pared by 7 bases and J by 7 bases, with 7 bases of the junction left unmatched. From germline, CDR1 is LNHDA and CDR2 SQIVND (reference sequence). The CDR3 totals 13 residues. The CDR3 DNA reads TGTGCCAGTAACCACAGGGGTTTGAATGAGCAGTTCTTC. This sequence encodes CASNHRGLNEQFF.

About this clone: The same CDR3 also results from other DNA sequences found in this sample. The chain couples TRBV25-1 to TRBJ2-5; possible D gene TRBD2, 5 bases. Trimming removed 0 bases from V and 5 bases from J, with 10 bases in between. CDR3 length: 14 residues. CDR1 and CDR2 from the germline V gene are MGHDK and SYGVNS. The CDR3 protein is CASSEYGGRETQYF. The DNA for the CDR3 is TGTGCCAGCAGTGAATATGGAGGAAGGGAGACCCAGTACTTC.

The chain is built from TRBV5-1 and TRBJ1-5; tentatively, D is TRBD1 (6 bases). CDR1 and CDR2 (germline): SGHRS, YFSETQ. This CDR3 comprises 15 residues. V was pared by 2 bases and J by 6 bases, with 15 bases between. DNA for the CDR3: TGCGCCAGCAGCTTACTGTCAGGGGCAGGTCAGCCCCAGCATTTT. It codes for CASSLLSGAGQPQHF.

V usage is TRBV6-1 and J usage is TRBJ1-3, with 9 bases matching TRBD1. The CDR3 spans 16 residues. The junction had 5 bases not matched to a gene; V was cut back by 2 bases and J by 3 bases. Germline values: CDR1 MNHNS, CDR2 SASEGT. CDR3 DNA sequence: TGTGCCAGCAGTGAAAGTGGGACAGGGAATGGAAACACCATATATTTT. The encoded protein is CASSESGTGNGNTIYF.

The V and J genes are TRBV15 and TRBJ1-4, with 7 bases fitting TRBD1. Unmatched junction bases numbered 11, after V lost 1 base and J lost 0 bases. Germline V gene data show CDR1 as LNHNV and CDR2 as YYDKDF (reference sequence). The CDR3 contains 19 residues. CDR3: CATSRVWGQPIATNEKLFF. In DNA, the CDR3 is TGTGCCACCAGCAGAGTTTGGGGACAGCCGATTGCAACTAATGAAAAACTGTTTTTT.

The J gene is TRBJ2-5, the V gene TRBV19; 8 nucleotides match TRBD2. V lost 5 bases to trimming and J lost 5 bases; unmatched junction nucleotides: 13. This CDR3 region has 16 residues. Per germline, CDR1 LNHDA and CDR2 SQIVND (reference sequence). The DNA of the CDR3 is TGTGCCAGTAGTGATGAGCGGGGGCCCTCGAGGGAGACCCAGTACTTC. It is translated as CASSDERGPSRETQYF. The full variable domain, its missing parts supplied by reference TRBV19 and TRBJ2-5, is DGGITQSPKYLFRKEGQNVTLSCEQNLNHDAMYWYRQDPGQGLRLIYYSQIVNDFQKGDIAEGYSVSREKKESFPLTVTSAQKNPTAFYLCASSDERGPSRETQYFGPGTRLLVL.

The V gene is TRBV2, the J gene TRBJ1-5; D is perhaps TRBD1 (6 bases). The germline gives CDR1 SNHLY, CDR2 FYNNEI. CDR3 length: 13 residues. V shed 7 bases and J shed 11 bases, with 18 bases lying between them. CDR3 in DNA: TGTGCCAGCACCTACTCAGGGGAGCAGGCCCAGCATTTT. Protein sequence: CASTYSGEQAQHF.

V gene TRBV6-1 combines with J gene TRBJ2-1; 12 bases fit TRBD2. Germline V lookup: CDR1 MNHNS, CDR2 SASEGT. The CDR3 spans 16 residues. The ends lost 4 bases at V and 4 bases at J; junction bases unmatched: 5. The CDR3 sequence: CASSAALAGGYNEQFF. The CDR3 region has the DNA TGTGCCAGCAGTGCCGCCCTAGCGGGGGGGTACAATGAGCAGTTCTTC.

This clone was observed at least ten times. The genes are TRBV4-1 and TRBJ1-1; possibly TRBD1 for D (6 bases). Trimming took 7 bases from V and 0 from J, leaving 18 bases between them. The CDR3 loop spans 16 amino acids. Germline-derived CDR1 and CDR2 are MGHRA and YSYEKL. The chain's CDR3 is CASNRGGLGMNTEAFF. The CDR3 DNA reads as TGCGCCAGCAATCGGGGGGGGCTAGGGATGAACACTGAAGCTTTCTTT.

This clone has only one observation. The chain uses TRBV6-5 and TRBJ1-2, with TRBD1 matching over 7 bases. Germline V gene data show CDR1 as MNHEY and CDR2 as SVGAGI. The CDR3 contains 15 residues. Unmatched junction bases numbered 8, after V lost 5 bases and J lost 2 bases. In nucleotides, the CDR3 is TGTGCCAGCAGTACCTGGGACAGCTCGAACTATGGCTACACCTTC. Its protein product is CASSTWDSSNYGYTF.

This chain links TRBV4-3 with TRBJ1-2, with a weak D call TRBD1 (5 bases). CDR1 is LGHNA and CDR2 is YSLEER in the germline V gene. The CDR3 runs 13 residues. Trimming shortened V by 0 bases and J by 5 bases, and 7 bases separated the two germline ends. Here the CDR3 reads CASSQEQGYGYTF. CDR3 nucleotide sequence: TGCGCCAGCAGCCAAGAGCAGGGTTATGGCTACACCTTC.

V is TRBV11-2 and J is TRBJ1-1; D is possibly TRBD1 (5 bases). Germline V gives CDR1 SGHAT, CDR2 FQNNGV. The CDR3 totals 12 residues. V was trimmed by 5 bases and J by 5 bases, leaving 9 bases between them. In DNA, the CDR3 is TGTGCCAGCAGCGCAGGGAAAACTGAAGCTTTCTTT. Residues: CASSAGKTEAFF.

This clone has more than one count but fewer than ten. The chain is built from TRBV9 and TRBJ2-1; D may be TRBD1 (6 bases). The ends were cut back, 3 bases at V and 4 bases at J, with 17 bases in the middle. The V gene's germline CDR1 is SGDLS and CDR2 YYNGEE. The CDR3 runs 16 residues. Written as DNA, the CDR3 is TGTGCCAGCAGCGCCGTAACAGGGAGTTCATACAATGAGCAGTTCTTC. Translating it yields CASSAVTGSSYNEQFF.

The V gene is TRBV24-1, the J gene TRBJ2-2, with 7 bases that match TRBD1. V was pared by 7 bases and J by 4 bases, with 8 bases of the junction left unmatched. This CDR3 comprises 15 residues. Germline V gene lookup returns CDR1 KGHDR and CDR2 SFDVKD. The CDR3: CATSLRQGSTGELFF. CDR3 DNA: TGTGCCACCAGCCTAAGACAGGGTAGCACCGGGGAGCTGTTTTTT.

The chain has TRBV5-4 and TRBJ2-1, with TRBD2 identical over 14 bases. After removal of 7 bases from V and 2 bases from J, the junction contained 8 bases not matched to a gene. Looked up from germline, CDR1 is SGHNT and CDR2 is YYREEE (reference sequence). This CDR3 contains 17 residues. CDR3 amino acids: CASAGLAGGSTYNEQFF. CDR3 DNA: TGTGCCAGCGCAGGACTAGCGGGGGGCTCTACCTACAATGAGCAGTTCTTC. Based on the CDR3 plus reference TRBV5-4 and TRBJ2-1, the full variable domain is ETGVTQSPTHLIKTRGQQVTLRCSSQSGHNTVSWYQQALGQGPQFIFQYYREEENGRGNFPPRFSGLQFPNYSSELNVNALELDDSALYLCASAGLAGGSTYNEQFFGPGTRLTVL.

V and J are TRBV6-5 and TRBJ2-7, with D possibly being TRBD2 (6 bases). This CDR3 has 14 amino acids. The ends were cut back, 7 bases at V and 0 bases at J, with 13 bases in the middle. Looked up from germline, CDR1 is MNHEY and CDR2 is SVGAGI. The CDR3 loop is CASMRDWSSYEQYF. CDR3 in DNA: TGTGCCAGCATGCGGGACTGGAGCTCCTACGAGCAGTACTTC.

This chain uses TRBV2 with TRBJ1-2; a weak D match, TRBD1 (5 bases). This CDR3 region has 15 residues. Germline V gene sequence: CDR1 SNHLY, CDR2 FYNNEI. V was trimmed by 2 bases and J by 4 bases, leaving 14 bases between them. CDR3 DNA: TGTGCCAGCAGTGAAATTAGTCAGGGCGCCTATGGCTACACCTTC. Translation gives CASSEISQGAYGYTF.

The rearrangement joins TRBV23-1 to TRBJ1-1; maybe TRBD1 (6 bases). TRBV23-1 is placed among ORFs of uncertain function. The CDR3 has 15 amino acids. Trimming pared 2 bases from V and 1 base from J, leaving 11 bases between. The CDR3 sequence: CASSQRTEENTEAFF. For the CDR3, the DNA is TGCGCCAGCAGTCAAAGGACAGAGGAGAACACTGAAGCTTTCTTT.

The chain is built from TRBV6-2 or TRBV6-3 and TRBJ2-4; possibly TRBD2 for D (5 bases). The germline V gene has CDR1 MNHEY and CDR2 SVGEGT. CDR3 length equals 14 residues. Trimming shortened V by 5 bases and J by 0 bases, and 8 bases separated the two germline ends. In DNA, the CDR3 is TGTGCCAGCAGTGTCGGGATAGCCAAAAACATTCAGTACTTC. Translating it yields CASSVGIAKNIQYF.

The chain couples TRBV28 to TRBJ1-1; 8 nucleotides match TRBD1. The CDR3 has 15 amino acids. With V trimmed by 5 bases and J by 4 bases, 9 bases remained unmatched. The germline gives CDR1 MDHEN, CDR2 SYDVKM. The CDR3 DNA reads TGTGCCAGCAGTGAAGGACAGGGATCGGGCACTGAAGCTTTCTTT. Translating it yields CASSEGQGSGTEAFF.

The chain joins TRBV10-3 to TRBJ2-1; 10 bases align to TRBD1. V shed 4 bases and J 5 bases; nucleotides not matched to a gene: 5. The CDR3 sequence is 15 residues long. Germline V gene data show CDR1 as ENHRY and CDR2 as SYGVKD. The CDR3 bases are TGTGCCATCAGTGGACGACAGGGGGCCCACAATGAGCAGTTCTTC. Its protein product is CAISGRQGAHNEQFF.

The chain uses TRBV7-3 and TRBJ2-2; D is perhaps TRBD1 (6 bases). The CDR3 loop spans 13 amino acids. Germline assignment: CDR1 SGHTA and CDR2 FQGTGA. Trimming took off 11 bases at V and 0 bases at J, with 10 bases between the two ends. The CDR3 sequence: CASWTANTGELFF. CDR3 coding DNA: TGTGCCTCTTGGACAGCGAACACCGGGGAGCTGTTTTTT.

The chain employs TRBV2 and TRBJ2-6, with 9 positions matching TRBD1. This CDR3 has 14 amino acids. Germline V gene sequence: CDR1 SNHLY, CDR2 FYNNEI. Unmatched junction bases numbered 3, after V lost 9 bases and J lost 3 bases. The CDR3 loop reads CARDRGVGANVLTF. The CDR3 region has the DNA TGTGCCAGGGACAGGGGCGTTGGGGCCAACGTCCTGACTTTC.

In its sample, this clone was seen a few times. V usage is TRBV11-3 and J usage is TRBJ2-1; D is uncertain. The CDR3 is 14 residues long. The germline V and J ends were trimmed by 5 bases and 5 bases, with 13 bases remaining between them. The germline CDR1 and CDR2 sequences are SGHNT and YENEEA. CDR3 in DNA: TGTGCCAGCAGCCCAGATCGTTACCACAATGAGCAGTTCTTC. As protein: CASSPDRYHNEQFF.

This rearrangement joins TRBV28 to TRBJ1-2, with 9 bases matching TRBD1. The germline V gene encodes CDR1 MDHEN and CDR2 SYDVKM. This CDR3 contains 13 residues. With V trimmed by 10 bases and J by 4 bases, 7 bases remained unmatched. This chain's CDR3 is CATTPGQGYGYTF. The CDR3 DNA reads TGTGCCACAACTCCGGGACAGGGCTATGGCTACACCTTC.

The rearrangement links TRBV24-1 to TRBJ1-1; TRBD1 matches 7 bases. Per germline, CDR1 KGHDR and CDR2 SFDVKD. V shed 3 bases, J shed 5 bases, and the junction held 2 bases outside the gene matches. This CDR3 region has 13 residues. The CDR3 spells CATSDTTGTEAFF. Written as DNA, the CDR3 is TGTGCCACCAGTGATACGACAGGGACTGAAGCTTTCTTT.

This chain uses TRBV4-3 with TRBJ2-3; TRBD2 matches at 8 bases. The CDR3 contains 18 residues. The junction had 12 bases not matched to a gene; V was cut back by 0 bases and J by 4 bases. CDR1 is LGHNA and CDR2 is YSLEER in the germline V gene. This chain's CDR3 is CASSQEGPPAGGADTQYF. Here the CDR3 DNA reads TGCGCCAGCAGCCAAGAAGGCCCTCCGGCGGGGGGTGCAGATACGCAGTATTTT.

This clone has a single count. This chain links TRBV29-1 with TRBJ2-7; D is uncertain. The CDR3 runs to 12 residues. Per the germline V gene, CDR1 is SQVTM and CDR2 is ANQGSEA. V lost 3 bases, J lost 7 bases, and 13 bases lay in between. In DNA form, the CDR3 reads TGCAGCGTTGATGACGGCGGCGGAGAGCAGTACTTC. As protein: CSVDDGGGEQYF.

The chain is built from TRBV9 and TRBJ2-7; D possibly corresponds to TRBD1 (5 bases). CDR1 SGDLS and CDR2 YYNGEE come from the germline V gene. V was clipped by 0 bases and J by 7 bases, with 8 bases between them. The CDR3 is 12 residues long. CDR3 amino acids: CASSVVGAEQYF. CDR3 nucleotide sequence: TGTGCCAGCAGCGTAGTTGGGGCAGAGCAGTACTTC.

The chain recombines TRBV4-1 with TRBJ2-1; D call uncertain. V shed 0 bases and J shed 1 base, with 7 bases lying between them. CDR1 is MGHRA, CDR2 YSYEKL, per germline. The CDR3 consists of 15 residues. The CDR3 spells CASSQDTGSYNEQFF. The CDR3, as DNA: TGCGCCAGCAGCCAAGATACTGGTTCCTACAATGAGCAGTTCTTC.

This chain connects TRBV10-3 to TRBJ1-5, with 10 bases that match TRBD1. The CDR3 sequence is 16 residues long. Germline values: CDR1 ENHRY, CDR2 SYGVKD. The trim removed 8 bases at V and 2 bases at J, leaving 9 bases unmatched. The CDR3 sequence is CAIGRGTGEGNQPQHF. The CDR3 DNA reads TGTGCCATCGGTCGGGGGACAGGGGAGGGCAATCAGCCCCAGCATTTT.